What follows are 5 T cell receptor beta chains derived from one specimen sequenced in a study of blood T cells in healthy people across ages. Alongside a J-beta primer mix, a sample-barcoded 5' primer served in a second PCR lasting roughly 7 to 11 cycles. TCRdb re-derived calls from the 5' RACE reads in MiXCR, one entry per CDR3 protein. The sample contains 700,000 or so distinct CDR3 sequences, 20% to 25% of which appear only once. The sequenced sample consisted of blood. These receptors were obtained from a man in his 70s in good health.

This clonotype was seen ten or more times. This chain uses TRBV5-1 with TRBJ2-5; 7 nucleotides line up with TRBD1. CDR3 length: 15 amino acids. The junction had 5 bases not matched to a gene; V was cut back by 0 bases and J by 3 bases. Germline V gene lookup returns CDR1 SGHRS and CDR2 YFSETQ. The CDR3 reads CASSLGGTAEETQYF. CDR3 DNA: TGCGCCAGCAGCTTGGGAGGGACAGCTGAAGAGACCCAGTACTTC.

This clonotype was counted only a few times. The chain has TRBV12-3 or TRBV12-4 and TRBJ2-4, with D possibly TRBD1 on 5 matching bases. Trimming removed 3 bases from V and 8 bases from J, with 8 bases in between. The CDR3 extends over 12 amino acids. CDR3 sequence: CASSLTEDIQYF. CDR3 DNA sequence: TGTGCCAGCAGTTTGACAGAGGACATTCAGTACTTC.

This sequence joins TRBV2 and TRBJ1-6; the match to TRBD1 covers 7 bases. Germline CDR1 reads SNHLY; CDR2 reads FYNNEI. CDR3 length: 14 amino acids. Unmatched junction bases numbered 4, after V lost 6 bases and J lost 5 bases. CDR3 DNA sequence: TGTGCCAGCAGGGGGACAGCAGATAATTCACCCCTCCACTTT. This encodes CASRGTADNSPLHF.

This chain joins TRBV5-1 and TRBJ2-1, with 13 bases matching TRBD2. With 5 bases clipped from V and 9 bases from J, the junction kept 11 bases outside the gene matches. CDR1 and CDR2 (germline): SGHRS, YFSETQ. This CDR3 spans 16 amino acids. For the CDR3, the DNA is TGCGCCAGCAGGTCAACTGGACTAGCGGGAGCGGGTGAGCAGTTCTTC. This encodes CASRSTGLAGAGEQFF.

J is TRBJ1-1 and V is TRBV20-1; 7 nucleotides agree with TRBD1. From germline, CDR1 is DFQATT and CDR2 SNEGSKA (reference sequence). The CDR3 consists of 11 residues. Trimming cost V 5 bases and J 11 bases; bases outside gene matches: 8. The CDR3 DNA follows: TGCAGTGCTTGGACAGGAGCCGGTGCTTTCTTT. This gives the protein CSAWTGAGAFF.